Listed here are 27 T cell receptor beta chains from one sample, sequenced in a study of T-cell reconstitution after alpha-beta-depleted transplantation in children. TCRbeta library construction was performed incorporating unique molecular identifiers. TCRdb re-called the PCR reads with MiXCR, one entry per CDR3 protein. The table has over 150,000 distinct CDR3 sequences, approximately 15% seen once. This specimen consisted of PBMCs from the stem cell graft donor, obtained from the stem cell graft. The receptors originated from a human donor who donated a stem cell graft to a child with acute lymphoblastic leukemia.

A remark on this clonotype: This may come from a read error, since a much larger clone is one base off. This chain uses TRBV12-3 or TRBV12-4 with TRBJ2-1; tentative D call: TRBD2 (5 bases). CDR3 length: 17 amino acids. V lost 4 bases and J lost 2, with 18 bases in between. For the CDR3, the DNA is TGTGCCAGCAGTTCCTGTAGCGCCCCACCACCCTACAATGAGCAGTTCTTC. The encoded protein is CASSSCSAPPPYNEQFF.

There are many counts of this clonotype. The rearrangement joins TRBV11-1 to TRBJ2-1; 8 bases are shared with TRBD1. The trim removed 5 bases at V and 0 bases at J, leaving 15 bases unmatched. CDR1 SGHAT and CDR2 FQDESV come from the germline V gene (reference sequence). The CDR3 length is 19 residues. The CDR3 sequence: CASSPPRGQGAFSYNEQFF. The DNA for the CDR3 is TGTGCCAGCAGCCCCCCCCGTGGGCAGGGGGCTTTCTCCTACAATGAGCAGTTCTTC.

This clonotype was seen at least ten times. The chain has TRBV18 and TRBJ2-1; the match to TRBD2 covers 7 bases. Germline CDR1 KGHSH, CDR2 LQKENI. This CDR3 has 16 residues. V shed 1 base, J shed 0 bases, and the junction held 3 bases outside the gene matches. The CDR3, as DNA: TGTGCCAGCTCACCACAGACGGGAGGCTCCTACAATGAGCAGTTCTTC. It is translated as CASSPQTGGSYNEQFF.

This clonotype was found many times. The genes are TRBV7-9 and TRBJ2-4, with TRBD1 matching over 8 bases. Germline V gene sequence: CDR1 SEHNR, CDR2 FQNEAQ (reference sequence). Unmatched junction bases numbered 13, after V lost 5 bases and J lost 7 bases. The CDR3 has 16 amino acids. CDR3 sequence (DNA): TGTGCCAGCAGCCATAACCCAAGACAGGGGATTAACATTCAGTACTTC. Protein sequence: CASSHNPRQGINIQYF. Together with reference TRBV7-9 and TRBJ2-4, the CDR3 gives the full variable domain: DTGVSQNPRHKITKRGQNVTFRCDPISEHNRLYWYRQTLGQGPEFLTYFQNEAQLEKSRLLSDRFSAERPKGSFSTLEIQRTEQGDSAMYLCASSHNPRQGINIQYFGAGTRLSVL.

The V call is TRBV5-5, the J call TRBJ2-7; D perhaps matches TRBD2 (5 bases). The germline V and J ends were trimmed by 3 bases and 3 bases, with 10 bases remaining between them. Per germline, CDR1 SGHKS and CDR2 YYEKEE (reference sequence). The CDR3 has 13 residues. The CDR3 coding sequence is TGTGCCAGCAGCTCGTATCGGGACTACGAGCAGTACTTC. It specifies CASSSYRDYEQYF.

This clonotype was counted at least ten times. This sequence joins TRBV5-1 and TRBJ2-7; tentatively, D is TRBD1 or TRBD2 (5 bases each). This CDR3 is built from 15 residues. CDR1 and CDR2 from the germline V gene are SGHRS and YFSETQ. With 0 bases removed from V and 5 bases from J, the gap between germline ends came to 15 bases. The CDR3 sequence is CASSLGRGEFDEQYF. The CDR3 DNA reads as TGCGCCAGCAGCTTGGGGAGAGGGGAGTTCGACGAGCAGTACTTC. Drawing the rest from reference TRBV5-1 and TRBJ2-7, the complete variable domain is KAGVTQTPRYLIKTRGQQVTLSCSPISGHRSVSWYQQTPGQGLQFLFEYFSETQRNKGNFPGRFSGRQFSNSRSEMNVSTLELGDSALYLCASSLGRGEFDEQYFGPGTRLTVT.

This clonotype occurred many times. The gene calls are TRBV5-1 and TRBJ2-2; a weak D match, TRBD1 (5 bases). The CDR3 has 15 amino acids. V lost 2 bases and J 6 bases, leaving 14 bases between the germline ends. CDR1 SGHRS and CDR2 YFSETQ come from the germline V gene. DNA for the CDR3: TGCGCCAGCAGCTTTCCACAGGTTGGGGCCGGGGAGCTGTTTTTT. It encodes CASSFPQVGAGELFF.

V usage is TRBV5-1 and J usage is TRBJ2-3; 8 bases line up with TRBD2. V was pared by 3 bases and J by 6 bases, with 6 bases of the junction left unmatched. The CDR3 length is 14 residues. From germline, CDR1 is SGHRS and CDR2 YFSETQ. The CDR3: CASSSQREHDTQYF. CDR3 DNA: TGCGCCAGCAGCTCCCAGCGGGAGCACGATACGCAGTATTTT. The full variable domain, with the rest looked up from reference TRBV5-1 and TRBJ2-3, is KAGVTQTPRYLIKTRGQQVTLSCSPISGHRSVSWYQQTPGQGLQFLFEYFSETQRNKGNFPGRFSGRQFSNSRSEMNVSTLELGDSALYLCASSSQREHDTQYFGPGTRLTVL.

Details on this clonotype: A much more abundant neighbour one base away suggests this may be a read error. Because it lacks the conserved phenylalanine or tryptophan at the end, this CDR3 is likely a read error. The chain employs TRBV10-2 and TRBJ2-7; D is unresolved. The CDR3 sequence is 13 residues long. CDR1 is WSHSY, CDR2 SAAADI, per germline. Trimming cost V 6 bases and J 4 bases, with 13 bases left between them. CDR3 sequence reads: CASSVDLPYEQYL. The CDR3 nucleotides read TGCGCCAGCAGCGTAGACTTGCCGTACGAGCAGTACTTG.

This clonotype was picked up many times. The chain couples TRBV12-3 or TRBV12-4 to TRBJ1-1; no definite D call. Trimming took off 2 bases at V and 0 bases at J, with 7 bases between the two ends. The CDR3 totals 14 residues. CDR3 nucleotides: TGTGCCAGCAGTTTAAGCCAATTGAACACTGAAGCTTTCTTT. Encoded protein: CASSLSQLNTEAFF.

This clonotype was detected ten times or more. This sequence joins TRBV5-4 and TRBJ2-3; 7 bases fit TRBD2. J gave up 5 bases and V 0 bases, and 12 bases lay outside the gene matches. This CDR3 contains 17 residues. In germline, CDR1 is SGHNT, CDR2 YYREEE (reference sequence). The CDR3 here is CASSLVGGGPAGDTQYF. DNA of the CDR3: TGTGCCAGCAGCTTGGTGGGGGGAGGGCCAGCTGGAGATACGCAGTATTTT.

This clonotype was recorded many times. The J gene is TRBJ1-2, the V gene TRBV12-3 or TRBV12-4, with 10 nucleotides matching TRBD1. V lost 7 bases and J lost 6; bases outside the gene matches: 11. This CDR3 is built from 15 residues. Here the CDR3 DNA reads TGTGCCAGCAACCTTGGGGGGGGACAGGGGCATGGCTACACCTTC. As protein: CASNLGGGQGHGYTF.

In this sample, this clonotype turned up many times. The genes are TRBV11-2 and TRBJ2-2; possibly TRBD2 for D (5 bases). Trimming removed 5 bases at V and 0 bases at J, with 22 bases between. This CDR3 is built from 19 residues. Germline CDR1 SGHAT, CDR2 FQNNGV. CDR3 amino acids: CASSLSVASTPPNTGELFF. The DNA of the CDR3 is TGTGCCAGCAGCCTCTCGGTAGCGTCGACACCTCCGAACACCGGGGAGCTGTTTTTT.

Many counts were recorded for this clonotype. The chain carries TRBV27 and TRBJ1-1; D unresolved. This CDR3 has 16 residues. Germline V lookup: CDR1 MNHEY, CDR2 SMNVEV (reference sequence). Trimming stripped 2 bases from V and 4 bases from J, with 17 bases between. The CDR3 protein is CASSLGLGPGVTEAFF. Written as DNA, the CDR3 is TGTGCCAGCAGTTTAGGGCTCGGCCCAGGAGTCACTGAAGCTTTCTTT.

This clonotype has a count of ten or more. The chain carries TRBV29-1 and TRBJ2-2; D gene unclear. The germline V and J ends were trimmed by 2 bases and 8 bases, with 6 bases remaining between them. This CDR3 has 11 amino acids. Germline V CDR1 and CDR2: SQVTM, ANQGSEA. CDR3 DNA: TGCAGCGTTGAAAGAAATGGGGAGCTGTTTTTT. This gives the protein CSVERNGELFF.

The table lists this clonotype with many counts. The V and J genes are TRBV5-1 and TRBJ2-2; a weak D match, TRBD1 (7 bases). The CDR3 runs to 15 residues. V lost 4 bases to trimming and J lost 3 bases, with 13 bases between them. Germline V lookup: CDR1 SGHRS, CDR2 YFSETQ. DNA for the CDR3: TGCGCCAGCAGCCCAGACAGGGACTACACCGGGGAGCTGTTTTTT. This codes for CASSPDRDYTGELFF.

The table lists this clonotype with many counts. The rearrangement links TRBV5-1 to TRBJ2-2; tentative D call: TRBD1 (6 bases). The V end was cut by 1 base, the J end by 0 bases, with 10 bases between. This CDR3 spans 16 amino acids. Germline CDR1 is SGHRS and CDR2 is YFSETQ. DNA for the CDR3: TGCGCCAGCAGCTTGCCAGGGGTGTCGAACACCGGGGAGCTGTTTTTT. Protein sequence: CASSLPGVSNTGELFF.

In its sample, this clonotype was seen many times. This sequence joins TRBV10-3 and TRBJ2-5, with a tentative D call TRBD1 (6 bases). CDR3 size: 14 residues. Germline values: CDR1 ENHRY, CDR2 SYGVKD. Trimming shortened V by 6 bases and J by 1 base, and 12 bases separated the two germline ends. The CDR3 bases are TGTGCCATCAGGGGGGACACGGGCCAAGAGACCCAGTACTTC. Residues: CAIRGDTGQETQYF.

This clonotype showed up many times. This chain links TRBV5-6 with TRBJ1-1; 7 bases are shared with TRBD1. The germline V gene encodes CDR1 SGHDT and CDR2 YYEEEE. J lost 1 base, V lost 5 bases, and 11 bases had no gene match. The CDR3 spans 16 residues. CDR3 sequence: CASRPWTGRTNTEAFF. The CDR3 DNA reads as TGTGCCAGCAGGCCCTGGACAGGACGCACGAACACTGAAGCTTTCTTT.

The chain recombines TRBV18 with TRBJ1-1, with 10 bases lining up with TRBD1. CDR1 is KGHSH, CDR2 LQKENI, per germline. V shed 6 bases and J 5 bases; nucleotides not matched to a gene: 9. The CDR3 is made up of 15 amino acids. The CDR3 bases are TGTGCCAGCTCCGAATTCCAGGGACAGGGGACTGAAGCTTTCTTT. Encoded protein: CASSEFQGQGTEAFF.

Turning to this clonotype: Since a much larger clone is just one base distant, this may be a read error. The chain carries TRBV12-3 or TRBV12-4 and TRBJ2-7; 12 positions agree with TRBD2. CDR3 size: 15 residues. The CDR3 DNA reads as TGTGCCAGCAACGAGAGACTAGCGGGAGCCTACCAGCAGTACTTC. It is translated as CASNERLAGAYQQYF.

This clonotype was recorded a few times. This sequence joins TRBV7-2 and TRBJ2-7; 14 bases map to TRBD2. Per germline, CDR1 SGHTA and CDR2 FQGNSA. Unmatched junction bases numbered 16, after V lost 3 bases and J lost 3 bases. The CDR3 is 20 amino acids. The CDR3 coding sequence is TGTGCCAGCAGCTTTGTAGGTCCGACAACCGGGACTAGCGGGAGCTACGAGCAGTACTTC. Protein product: CASSFVGPTTGTSGSYEQYF.

V and J are TRBV28 and TRBJ2-5; D might be TRBD2 (5 bases). The CDR3 has 13 amino acids. Germline values: CDR1 MDHEN, CDR2 SYDVKM. The V end lost 2 bases, the J end lost 4 bases, and 8 bases lay between the germline ends. CDR3 region: CASSLSGRETQYF. The CDR3 DNA follows: TGTGCCAGCAGTTTAAGTGGGAGAGAGACCCAGTACTTC.

This clonotype was counted ten times or more. The chain employs TRBV3-1 and TRBJ2-4; 11 positions agree with TRBD2. The CDR3 has 15 residues. The germline gives CDR1 LGHDT, CDR2 YNNKEL (reference sequence). V lost 8 bases and J lost 6; bases outside the gene matches: 9. CDR3 nucleotides: TGTGCCAGCGCCTTGACTAGCGGGATTGGAAACATTCAGTACTTC. The encoded protein is CASALTSGIGNIQYF.

This clonotype was seen at least ten times. The V gene is TRBV28, the J gene TRBJ2-5, with 8 bases fitting TRBD1. The CDR3 contains 13 residues. V lost 6 bases to trimming and J lost 6 bases; unmatched junction nucleotides: 6. The germline gives CDR1 MDHEN, CDR2 SYDVKM. Here the CDR3 reads CASSRDRRQTQYF. DNA for the CDR3: TGTGCCAGCAGCCGGGACAGGCGGCAGACCCAGTACTTC.

The V call is TRBV4-1, the J call TRBJ2-2; 7 bases are shared with TRBD2. Germline V gives CDR1 MGHRA, CDR2 YSYEKL. This CDR3 has 14 residues. With 3 bases clipped from V and 5 bases from J, the junction kept 3 bases outside the gene matches. The CDR3 loop reads CASSHSGLTGELFF. The DNA for the CDR3 is TGCGCCAGCAGCCATAGCGGGTTAACCGGGGAGCTGTTTTTT.

In its sample, this clonotype was seen many times. The gene calls are TRBV11-3 and TRBJ1-1; 7 positions match TRBD1. The germline CDR1 and CDR2 sequences are SGHNT and YENEEA. CDR3 length: 16 amino acids. The ends lost 9 bases at V and 3 bases at J; junction bases unmatched: 16. CDR3 nucleotide sequence: TGTGCCAGTGCTTGGGGGGAGGGGGCGTTGGACACTGAAGCTTTCTTT. Protein: CASAWGEGALDTEAFF.